The entry below describes one T cell receptor (beta chain). This clone was seen a single time. Its recognized antigen is unknown. No much larger clone is present one base from it, and per-base qualities are unavailable. TCRbeta CDR3 regions were amplified from genomic DNA using the immunoSEQ Assay, a bias-controlled multiplex PCR. The authors' pipeline ran thus. Nucleated cell counts per sample were estimated from amplification of reference gene primers within the assay. To quantify the absolute abundance of each unique TCRbeta CDR3 rearrangement, sequence reads were collapsed and filtered. For each sample, productive Simpson clonality was calculated by taking the square root of Simpson's diversity index across productive rearrangements. In its TCRdb copy, this immuneACCESS table keeps in-frame sequences only and misses some clones. Where compared with another copy, unresolved V genes explain less than half of these, and the others have no known cause. For V, J and clone size, that table is used; D and trimming come from the DNA. The sample profile shows tens of thousands of clones; about 88% of them were found once. The ten largest clones represent nearly 7.5% of the sample.

This entry is derived from a study of blood T cell repertoires in COVID-19 (dated by TCRdb to the early 2020s). Background on the whole study: Collaborator samples came from the United States, Italy and Spain and covered acute and convalescent phases of COVID-19. The samples were drawn from two sources: the first 160 participants of the ongoing ImmuneRACE study, and fewer than 1,500 subjects contributed by 6 global collaborators. Deeply sampled blood TCRbeta repertoires from subjects exposed to, actively infected with, or recovered from COVID-19 were included in the dataset. The prospective study material was composed of cDNA or gDNA derived from T cells, B-cell-depleted T cells, or PBMCs. Nearly every sample came with metadata listing a de-identified subject ID, COVID-19 status, age in years and sex. A freely available public database, intended as a resource for researchers studying the immune response to SARS-CoV-2, is where the repertoires were released. HLA class I and class II types, where available, came from metadata supplied by the sample provider rather than from assay-based typing. On the study overall, not on this receptor specifically: How much clinical and demographic metadata was included differed by source and by participant, and the metadata was provided uncurated.

The CDR3 runs 14 amino acids, cysteine and phenylalanine included. The kept DNA is CDR3 alone, 42 bases in frame from the first base. The germline V gene specifies ENHRY as CDR1 and SYGVKD as CDR2. V was cut back by 0 bases and J by 5 bases, leaving a gap of 10 bases between them. Collaborating institutions collected whole blood in K2EDTA tubes following their own protocols. For TCRbeta analysis, collaborators shipped samples as frozen whole blood, isolated PBMCs, or DNA extracted from either of those sample types. The sequence was collected from a human donor with active COVID-19. The donor label of this sample is uncertain. Sequencing was carried out using peripheral blood. The chain is assembled from TRBV10-3 and TRBJ2-5, with TRBD1 as a weak D call on 5 bases. For the CDR3, the sequence is CAISESGAAETQYF. The sequenced DNA is TGTGCCATCAGTGAGTCAGGGGCGGCGGAGACCCAGTACTTC.